The clone carrying this T cell receptor beta chain appeared many times. CDR1 and CDR2 (germline): MNHNS, SASEGT. The CDR3 extends over 16 amino acids. Unmatched junction bases numbered 12, after V lost 2 bases and J lost 7 bases. The sample belongs to a study of T cells in Graves' hyperthyroidism and ophthalmopathy. Using RNA transcripts as the source, TCR beta CDR3 regions were amplified. Primed by the HTBI set, a first-round RT-PCR was run on the TCR CDR3. TCRdb recomputed calls from the multiplex PCR reads with MiXCR, one row per CDR3 protein. The sample yields fewer than 350,000 distinct CDR3 sequences, less than 20% seen once.

Sequencing was done on a sample of blood. V and J are TRBV6-1 and TRBJ2-5, with TRBD1 identical over 8 bases. The receptor comes from a woman between 40 and 55 years old with Graves' ophthalmopathy. CDR3 DNA sequence: TGTGCCAGCAGTGAATTAGGACAGGGAGGTTTGGGGACCCAGTACTTC. Translation gives CASSELGQGGLGTQYF.